The sequence of this T cell receptor (beta chain) was determined in a study of T cell repertoires in cytomegalovirus infection. Germline-derived CDR1 and CDR2 are MNHEY and SMNVEV (reference sequence). The CDR3 covers 15 residues. Trimming removed 10 bases from V and 5 bases from J; junction bases left unmatched: 6. Each CDR3 protein is one row after TCRdb ran MiXCR on the reads. The data show under 200,000 distinct CDR3 sequences, about a fifth seen once. Findings and caveats of the study: Cumulative frequency of public TCR beta families picked out carriers of CMV plus the relevant HLA.

Of note for this clonotype: Its target is unknown.

The sample here was CD8+ T cells from cultured PBMCs, taken from culture after CMV antigen stimulation. The V call is TRBV27, the J call TRBJ2-2, with 14 bases aligning to TRBD2. This receptor was taken from a human donor in good health (CMV status not recorded). Some clones in this sample may be carry-over from other donors' samples. CDR3 residues: CATGLAGGATGELFF. The CDR3 bases are TGTGCCACCGGACTAGCGGGGGGTGCGACCGGGGAGCTGTTTTTT.